What follows describes a single T cell receptor beta chain. Its antigen is undetermined. The data originate from a study of T cell responses to AZD1222 COVID-19 vaccine. Points from the study as a whole: Reportedly, nearly half of unique spike TCRs recognized epitopes outside B.1.351/B.1.1.7 mutations. None of the repertoires were sampled until the peak T cell response had passed. Only a handful of AZD1222 recipients were seropositive at baseline. It should be noted that donors were predominantly white British and more often female, and clonal diversity was possibly underestimated.

This table comes from immunoSEQ multiplex PCR, and its TCRdb copy is limited to in-frame clones, with some not included. The data show over 150,000 clones, roughly 91% seen once. V shed 6 bases and J 5 bases; nucleotides not matched to a gene: 3. The CDR3 loop spans 14 amino acids. CDR1 is MNHEY, CDR2 SVGAGI, per germline. The TCR comes from an adult who received the MenACWY meningococcal vaccine as a control. Sequenced here: peripheral blood, sampled 28 days after the second dose of the MenACWY control vaccine. The chain links TRBV6-5 to TRBJ2-5; 13 bases line up with TRBD2. The CDR3 DNA follows: TGTGCCAGCAGACTAGCGGGGGGGCGGGAGACCCAGTACTTC. Translated: CASRLAGGRETQYF.